The 23 T cell receptor beta chains listed next were all sequenced from one sample in a study of blood T cell repertoires in COVID-19. Here immunoSEQ multiplex PCR was the method, and the copy in TCRdb shows in-frame clones only, minus some. This sample yields under 250,000 clones, of which 80% to 95% are seen a single time; approximately 0.77% belongs to the top ten. Sequenced sample: peripheral blood. The source of these receptors is a man in his sixties with COVID-19, enrolled during active disease.

This chain uses TRBV10-1 with TRBJ2-7, with D possibly matching TRBD1 (6 bases). Per germline, CDR1 WNHNN and CDR2 SYGVQD (reference sequence). The CDR3 covers 16 residues. V lost 2 bases, J lost 2 bases, and 16 bases lay in between. The CDR3 sequence: CASSEAAQGIPYEQYF. The CDR3 DNA reads as TGCGCCAGCAGTGAGGCTGCGCAGGGGATACCCTACGAGCAGTACTTC.

The chain links TRBV5-5 to TRBJ2-7; D not resolved. The CDR3 spans 13 residues. The V gene lost 0 bases and the J gene lost 2 bases, with 6 bases spanning the gap. In germline, CDR1 is SGHKS, CDR2 YYEKEE (reference sequence). This CDR3 is CASSLDRAYEQYF. The CDR3 DNA sequence: TGTGCCAGCAGCTTGGATCGGGCCTACGAGCAGTACTTC.

The sample holds one count of this clone. The V gene is TRBV6-1, the J gene TRBJ1-2, with D hard to call. The V end lost 2 bases, the J end lost 4 bases, and 8 bases lay between the germline ends. CDR1 and CDR2 (germline): MNHNS, SASEGT. The CDR3 sequence is 13 residues long. The CDR3 bases are TGTGCCAGCAGTGAAACACAGCTCTATGGCTACACCTTC. This codes for CASSETQLYGYTF.

The CDR3 spells CASSLAGTSGGVQERNEQFF. CDR3 bases: TGCGCCAGCAGCCTAGCCGGGACTAGCGGGGGAGTCCAGGAGAGGAATGAGCAGTTCTTC. The chain has TRBV4-1 and TRBJ2-1, with 14 bases aligning to TRBD2. V lost 4 bases and J lost 7; bases outside the gene matches: 18. There are 20 residues in the CDR3. The germline V gene encodes CDR1 MGHRA and CDR2 YSYEKL.

The chain joins TRBV28 to TRBJ1-1, with a weak D call TRBD1 (5 bases). The V end was cut by 3 bases, the J end by 4 bases, with 12 bases between. The CDR3 is 14 residues long. In germline, CDR1 is MDHEN, CDR2 SYDVKM. Written as DNA, the CDR3 is TGTGCCAGCAGTTTTGCCTCGGGGGTCACTGAAGCTTTCTTT. It encodes CASSFASGVTEAFF.

The V call is TRBV19, the J call TRBJ1-5; D might be TRBD1 (6 bases). Trimming shortened V by 8 bases and J by 7 bases, and 15 bases separated the two germline ends. The CDR3 loop spans 13 amino acids. CDR1 and CDR2 from the germline V gene are LNHDA and SQIVND (reference sequence). The CDR3 DNA reads TGTGCCAGTGCGGGAGGGGGGAACCAGCCCCAGCATTTT. It is translated as CASAGGGNQPQHF.

The rearrangement uses TRBV10-1 and TRBJ2-2; no clear D gene. This CDR3 has 17 amino acids. CDR1 and CDR2 (germline): WNHNN, SYGVQD (reference sequence). Trimming cost V 0 bases and J 1 base, with 12 bases left between them. CDR3 in amino acids: CASSESRLQQNTGELFF. The CDR3 nucleotides are TGCGCCAGCAGTGAGTCCAGGCTACAGCAGAACACCGGGGAGCTGTTTTTT.

There are a few counts of this clone. The V call is TRBV6-2 or TRBV6-3, the J call TRBJ2-2, with TRBD1 matching 7 bases. Germline CDR1 reads MNHEY; CDR2 reads SVGEGT. CDR3 size: 13 residues. The ends lost 2 bases at V and 8 bases at J; junction bases unmatched: 2. This CDR3 reads CASSYRQGGELFF. DNA for the CDR3: TGTGCCAGCAGTTACCGACAGGGTGGGGAGCTGTTTTTT.

The chain links TRBV5-8 to TRBJ1-5, with 10 nucleotides matching TRBD1. There are 16 residues in the CDR3. Trimming at V came to 5 bases and at J to 1 base, leaving 6 bases not matched to a gene. Germline V gene sequence: CDR1 SGHTS, CDR2 YDEGEE. CDR3 sequence reads: CASRRGQGVSNQPQHF. In DNA, the CDR3 is TGTGCCAGCAGACGCGGACAGGGGGTCAGCAATCAGCCCCAGCATTTT. Full variable domain (outside the CDR3, taken from reference TRBV5-8 and TRBJ1-5): EAGVTQSPTHLIKTRGQQATLRCSPISGHTSVYWYQQALGLGLQFLLWYDEGEERNRGNFPPRFSGRQFPNYSSELNVNALELEDSALYLCASRRGQGVSNQPQHFGDGTRLSIL.

This chain uses TRBV19 with TRBJ2-1, with TRBD1 identical over 7 bases. Germline V gene sequence: CDR1 LNHDA, CDR2 SQIVND (reference sequence). The length of the CDR3 is 17 residues. With 3 bases clipped from V and 2 bases from J, the junction kept 10 bases outside the gene matches. The CDR3 DNA reads as TGTGCCAGTAGTATTCTCCCCCGGGACAGCCCCTACAATGAGCAGTTCTTC. Amino acids: CASSILPRDSPYNEQFF.

The V call is TRBV11-2, the J call TRBJ1-1; no reliable D call. This CDR3 comprises 16 residues. CDR1 SGHAT and CDR2 FQNNGV come from the germline V gene. V was shortened by 1 base and J by 3 bases, with 15 bases between the two germline ends. CDR3 sequence: CASSLGLRADYTEAFF. In DNA form, the CDR3 reads TGTGCCAGCAGCTTAGGTTTGAGGGCGGACTACACTGAAGCTTTCTTT.

The chain links TRBV5-4 to TRBJ2-4, with a weak D call TRBD1 (6 bases). Trimming pared 2 bases from V and 8 bases from J, leaving 14 bases between. Per germline, CDR1 SGHNT and CDR2 YYREEE (reference sequence). The CDR3 extends over 14 amino acids. CDR3 DNA: TGTGCCAGCAGCTTAGACAGGTCCCGGGACATTCAGTACTTC. Protein sequence: CASSLDRSRDIQYF.

This chain uses TRBV5-3 with TRBJ2-7; TRBD1 is a possible D gene (6 bases). TRBV5-3 is labeled an ORF, and its function is uncertain. V lost 3 bases, J lost 5 bases, and 21 bases lay in between. The CDR3 has 16 amino acids. The CDR3 coding sequence is TGTGCCAGAAGCTCGGCCCGGGACAACCTCAGGGACGAGCAGTACTTC. Protein product: CARSSARDNLRDEQYF.

The rearrangement uses TRBV7-6 and TRBJ2-7; maybe TRBD1 (7 bases). Germline lookup yields CDR1 SGHVS and CDR2 FNYEAQ. Trimming took 2 bases from V and 6 from J, leaving 23 bases between them. The CDR3 contains 17 residues. CDR3 protein: CASSLMSQGGRVGEQYF. The CDR3 nucleotides are TGTGCCAGCAGCTTAATGTCGCAGGGGGGAAGAGTTGGCGAGCAGTACTTC.

The CDR3 DNA reads as TGTGCCAGCAGGTCCACTCAAGATACGCAGTATTTT. Its protein product is CASRSTQDTQYF. This chain connects TRBV7-9 to TRBJ2-3; D gene ambiguous. This CDR3 has 12 amino acids. Trimming cost V 6 bases and J 5 bases, with 9 bases left between them. Per germline, CDR1 SEHNR and CDR2 FQNEAQ (reference sequence).

The chain uses TRBV27 and TRBJ2-3, with TRBD2 matching over 16 bases. The CDR3 is made up of 20 amino acids. The germline CDR1 and CDR2 sequences are MNHEY and SMNVEV (reference sequence). V was pared by 4 bases and J by 2 bases, with 12 bases of the junction left unmatched. Here the CDR3 reads CASSSLTGTSGGAVTDTQYF. The CDR3 DNA follows: TGTGCCAGCAGTTCTTTAACCGGGACTAGCGGGGGGGCTGTCACAGATACGCAGTATTTT.

The gene calls are TRBV2 and TRBJ2-2; 7 bases map to TRBD1. With V trimmed by 7 bases and J by 1 base, 9 bases remained unmatched. CDR1 and CDR2 (germline): SNHLY, FYNNEI. The CDR3 extends over 16 amino acids. The CDR3, as DNA: TGTGCCAGCACCGTATGGGCAGGGGGGAACACCGGGGAGCTGTTTTTT. Amino acid sequence: CASTVWAGGNTGELFF.

The chain has TRBV5-5 and TRBJ1-2; 7 nucleotides match TRBD1. Trimming took 2 bases from V and 6 from J; bases not matched to a gene: 7. The CDR3 runs 14 residues. Germline V gives CDR1 SGHKS, CDR2 YYEKEE (reference sequence). CDR3 sequence (DNA): TGTGCCAGCAGCTTAGACGGCAGGGGGGATGGCTACACCTTC. Translating it yields CASSLDGRGDGYTF.

The V call is TRBV7-9, the J call TRBJ1-1; D remains unclear. The CDR3 totals 14 residues. V was trimmed by 0 bases and J by 4 bases, leaving 9 bases between them. Per germline, CDR1 SEHNR and CDR2 FQNEAQ (reference sequence). The CDR3 here is CASSLAPAGTEAFF. CDR3 nucleotide sequence: TGTGCCAGCAGCTTAGCCCCGGCGGGCACTGAAGCTTTCTTT.

V is TRBV11-2 and J is TRBJ2-1; unclear D gene. The V end lost 5 bases, the J end lost 9 bases, and 14 bases lay between the germline ends. Looked up from germline, CDR1 is SGHAT and CDR2 is FQNNGV. This CDR3 comprises 13 residues. CDR3 in amino acids: CASSRVQAGEQFF. The CDR3 DNA reads TGTGCCAGCAGCCGCGTTCAAGCAGGTGAGCAGTTCTTC.

In regard to this clone: The same CDR3 can be traced to other DNA sequences in this sample. The genes are TRBV19 and TRBJ1-3; 8 positions agree with TRBD1. Germline lookup yields CDR1 LNHDA and CDR2 SQIVND (reference sequence). The CDR3 length is 14 residues. The J segment lost 1 base and the V segment lost 7 bases, leaving 3 bases of the junction unmatched. The CDR3 sequence is CASTQGASGNTIYF. Here the CDR3 DNA reads TGTGCCAGTACTCAGGGGGCTTCTGGAAACACCATATATTTT. The complete variable domain, with remaining parts taken from reference TRBV19 and TRBJ1-3, reads DGGITQSPKYLFRKEGQNVTLSCEQNLNHDAMYWYRQDPGQGLRLIYYSQIVNDFQKGDIAEGYSVSREKKESFPLTVTSAQKNPTAFYLCASTQGASGNTIYFGEGSWLTVV.

V is TRBV6-1 and J is TRBJ1-4; TRBD1 is a possible D gene (5 bases). Between the trimmed V and J ends, which lost 4 bases and 8 bases, there was a span of 20 bases. This CDR3 is built from 16 residues. Germline lookup yields CDR1 MNHNS and CDR2 SASEGT. The CDR3 reads CASSGVGRGAEEKLFF. In DNA, the CDR3 is TGTGCCAGCAGTGGAGTAGGACGCGGGGCGGAGGAAAAACTGTTTTTT.

The CDR3 sequence: CASSVFEGSLTEAFF. For the CDR3, the DNA is TGTGCCAGCAGCGTCTTCGAGGGTTCACTCACTGAAGCTTTCTTT. The chain links TRBV9 to TRBJ1-1, with D unresolved. This CDR3 has 15 amino acids. Germline values: CDR1 SGDLS, CDR2 YYNGEE. V was cut by 2 bases and J by 4 bases, with 15 bases left in between.